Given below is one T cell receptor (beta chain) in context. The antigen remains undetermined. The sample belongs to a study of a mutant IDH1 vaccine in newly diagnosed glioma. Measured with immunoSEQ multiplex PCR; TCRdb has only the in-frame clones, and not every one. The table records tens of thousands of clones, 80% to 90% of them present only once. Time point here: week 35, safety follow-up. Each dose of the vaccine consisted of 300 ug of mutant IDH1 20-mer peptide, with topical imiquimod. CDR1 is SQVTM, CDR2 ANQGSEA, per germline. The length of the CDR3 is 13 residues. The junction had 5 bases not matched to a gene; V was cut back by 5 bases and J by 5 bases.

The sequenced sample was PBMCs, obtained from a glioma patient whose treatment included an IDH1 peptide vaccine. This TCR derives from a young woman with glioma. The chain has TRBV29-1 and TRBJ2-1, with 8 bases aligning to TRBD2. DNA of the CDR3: TGCAGCGTTCTCAGCGGGAGAAACAATGAGCAGTTCTTC. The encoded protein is CSVLSGRNNEQFF.